This TCR beta chain emerged from a study of T cell responses to AZD1222 COVID-19 vaccine. Study-wide findings and caveats: Within unmutated variant regions lay the reported targets of nearly half of spike-specific TCRs. The number of AZD1222 recipients seropositive at baseline was only 6 or 7. It was only after the peak T cell response that any repertoires were sampled.

Germline V gene data show CDR1 as SEHNR and CDR2 as FQNEAQ (reference sequence). The CDR3 contains 12 residues. V dropped 7 bases and J dropped 7; count of bases not matched to a gene: 6. Assay used: immunoSEQ multiplex PCR; TCRdb lists only in-frame clones, some missing. The sample includes 97,000 or so clones, approximately 81% of them seen just once. With regard to this clone: What it recognizes is unknown.

Specimen: peripheral blood, collected on day 0 of AZD1222 vaccination. The chain recombines TRBV7-9 with TRBJ2-7; 8 nucleotides match TRBD2. The sequence came from an adult in good health. The CDR3 sequence: CASTYTSGEQYF. DNA of the CDR3: TGTGCCAGCACCTATACTAGCGGAGAGCAGTACTTC.